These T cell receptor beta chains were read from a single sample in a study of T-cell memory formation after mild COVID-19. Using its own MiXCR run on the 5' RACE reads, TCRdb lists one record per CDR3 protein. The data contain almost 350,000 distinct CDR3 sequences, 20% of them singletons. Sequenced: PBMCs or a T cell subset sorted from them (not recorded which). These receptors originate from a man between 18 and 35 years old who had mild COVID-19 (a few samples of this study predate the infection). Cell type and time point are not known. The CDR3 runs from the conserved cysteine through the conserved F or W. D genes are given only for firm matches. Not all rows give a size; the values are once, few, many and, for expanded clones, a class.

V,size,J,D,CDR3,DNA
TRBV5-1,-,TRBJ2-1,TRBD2,CASSPIPSGGNNEQFF,TGCGCCAGCAGCCCGATCCCTAGCGGGGGGAACAATGAGCAGTTCTTC
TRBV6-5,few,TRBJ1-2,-,CASSPLGDGYGYTF,TGTGCCAGCAGCCCCTTGGGCGACGGCTATGGCTACACCTTC
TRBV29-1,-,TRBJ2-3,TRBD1,CSVVMRGLTDTQYF,TGCAGCGTCGTGATGAGGGGGCTGACAGATACGCAGTATTTT
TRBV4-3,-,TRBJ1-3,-,CASSQDPGVHRSGNTIYF,TGCGCCAGCAGCCAAGACCCGGGGGTGCACCGCTCTGGAAACACCATATATTTT
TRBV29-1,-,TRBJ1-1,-,CSVRIQVPNTEAFF,TGCAGCGTCAGGATACAGGTCCCTAACACTGAAGCTTTCTTT
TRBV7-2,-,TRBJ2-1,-,CASSGPNNEQFF,TGTGCCAGCTCCGGACCTAACAATGAGCAGTTCTTC
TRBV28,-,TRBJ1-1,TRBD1,CASSPPDRGGTEAFF,TGTGCCAGCAGTCCCCCTGACAGGGGGGGGACTGAAGCTTTCTTT
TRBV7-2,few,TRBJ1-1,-,CASSSPPVLRLFF,TGTGCCAGCAGCTCACCCCCAGTCCTCAGGCTTTTCTTT
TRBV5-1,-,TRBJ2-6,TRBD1,CASSPDRGLSGANVLTF,TGCGCCAGCAGTCCTGACAGGGGGCTATCTGGGGCCAACGTCCTGACTTTC
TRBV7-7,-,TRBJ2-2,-,CASSFAGGGWLTGELFF,TGTGCCAGCAGCTTCGCCGGTGGAGGGTGGCTAACCGGGGAGCTGTTTTTT
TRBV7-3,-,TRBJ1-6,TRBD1,CASSWTGGGNSPLHF,TGTGCCAGCAGCTGGACAGGGGGCGGGAATTCACCCCTCCACTTT
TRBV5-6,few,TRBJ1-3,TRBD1,CASSLQGVLPSGNTIYF,TGTGCCAGCAGCTTGCAGGGGGTGCTCCCCTCTGGAAACACCATATATTTT
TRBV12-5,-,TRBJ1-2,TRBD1,CASGLDAGGGGGYTF,TGTGCTAGTGGTTTGGACGCAGGGGGAGGCGGTGGCTACACCTTC
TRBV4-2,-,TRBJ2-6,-,CASSPTPRRGSGANVLTF,TGTGCCAGCAGCCCGACGCCTAGACGCGGTTCTGGGGCCAACGTCCTGACTTTC
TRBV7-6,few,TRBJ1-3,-,CASSLSGGGGNTIYF,TGTGCCAGCAGCTTATCCGGGGGCGGTGGAAACACCATATATTTT
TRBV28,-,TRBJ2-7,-,CASSLRGGSNIQYF,TGTGCCAGCAGTCTCCGGGGTGGCAGTAATATCCAGTACTTC
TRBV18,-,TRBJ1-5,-,CASSPMGDQPQHF,TGTGCCAGCTCACCAATGGGGGATCAGCCCCAGCATTTT
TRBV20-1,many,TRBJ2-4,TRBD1,CSAITGGGAKNIQYF,TGCAGTGCCATTACAGGGGGCGGCGCCAAAAACATTCAGTACTTC
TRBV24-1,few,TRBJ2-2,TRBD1,CATSSGTGRDTGELFF,TGTGCCACCAGTTCCGGGACAGGGAGGGACACCGGGGAGCTGTTTTTT
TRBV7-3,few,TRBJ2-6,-,CASSSSYGISGANVLTF,TGTGCCAGCAGCTCCAGCTACGGTATCTCTGGGGCCAACGTCCTGACTTTC
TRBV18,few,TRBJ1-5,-,CASSPTSGRRQPQHF,TGTGCCAGCTCACCCACGTCGGGCCGCAGGCAGCCCCAGCATTTT
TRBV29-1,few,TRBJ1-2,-,CSVEGGLPNYGYTF,TGCAGCGTTGAAGGTGGGCTCCCCAACTATGGCTACACCTTC